Listed below are T cell receptor beta chains from one sample, sequenced in a study of PD-1 blockade in classical Hodgkin lymphoma. The repertoire was sequenced with immunoSEQ multiplex PCR; TCRdb's copy has only in-frame clones and lacks some. Of more than 140,000 clones in the sample, approximately 81% were seen once. Sample: peripheral blood mononuclear cells (PBMCs), taken before the second cycle of nivolumab. These receptors were obtained from a human donor with classical Hodgkin lymphoma. Both conserved end residues are trimmed from each CDR3. The listing skips clone size in some rows; elsewhere it reads once, few, many or a size class.

>TRBV5-6|.
ASNLVGQGDSPLH
>TRBV6-5|.
ASSYALAGTDTQY
>TRBV6-5|few
ASSRGLAGTGELF
>TRBV10-3|.
AISERGTEDSPLH
>TRBV5-8|.
ATANEQF
>TRBV7-8|.
ASSLGTDGVYEQY
>TRBV19|.
ASKGDRAYNEQF
>TRBV18|.
ASSQPGQASTDTQY
>TRBV7-9|.
ASSPLPFEGEAQY
>TRBV7-3|.
ASSTARQGNEQF
>TRBV11-2|.
ASSLGGGRADIQY
>TRBV28|once
ASSMNGYGNQPQH
>TRBV6-6|.
AGSYSNRGLYGYT
>TRBV4-3|once
ASSQEWDLADTQY
>TRBV19|.
ASSIDAGQETQY
>TRBV6-1|.
ASSYIDGYT
>TRBV5-1|.
ASSLAGRYQETQY
>TRBV7-9|.
ASSLGLAGASETQY
>TRBV18|.
ASSPFLAGEGEQF
>TRBV10-3|.
AISHQREETQY
>TRBV7-3|.
ASSLQSWSYEQY
>TRBV19|.
ASSVSGTGVYGANVLT
>TRBV9|.
ASSVLRTGELF
>TRBV11-3|.
ASSSRTRSGWLYEQY
>TRBV28|.
ASGTHMNTEAF
>TRBV27|.
ASSPAPSYEQY
>TRBV7-8|.
ASSLGQNQPQH
>TRBV7-9|.
ASSSPGTGYTDTQY
>TRBV5-6|.
ASSLWTVNSYEQY
>TRBV6-5|.
ASSYSGTGVKLF
>TRBV27|.
ASARLDRVISDTQY
>TRBV2|medium-sized
ASKESTGGPSEQY
>TRBV5-4|.
ASSATTSGSYEQY
>TRBV19|.
ASSNRDGAYEQY
>TRBV18|.
ASSSDLTTGELF
>TRBV7-8|.
ASSLGLAGGYEQY
>TRBV7-9|.
ASSFLGQGNPDTQY
>TRBV10-3|.
AISESQSTGELF
>TRBV7-7|few
ASSAGLAGVTDTQY
>TRBV2|.
ASSEALPAGDTQY
>TRBV10-3|few
AISEAGIDTEAF
>TRBV10-3|few
AISESIVGVGGNEQF
>TRBV6-5|.
ASSTRGGSPYEQY
>TRBV6-5|.
ASSLGQYYGYT
>TRBV6-5|.
ASSAGFNYGYT
>TRBV18|.
ASSPVGDEQY
>TRBV18|.
ASSPELGGTEAF
>TRBV19|.
ASSLPHGGGPNNEQF
>TRBV7-2|.
ASSTPSGVWGEQY
>TRBV6-6|.
ASSFPPDRGLTEAF
>TRBV6-5|few
ASSPRPDHEQY
>TRBV7-3|few
ASSPTGTSLPQVS
>TRBV2|.
ASSWDRWETQY